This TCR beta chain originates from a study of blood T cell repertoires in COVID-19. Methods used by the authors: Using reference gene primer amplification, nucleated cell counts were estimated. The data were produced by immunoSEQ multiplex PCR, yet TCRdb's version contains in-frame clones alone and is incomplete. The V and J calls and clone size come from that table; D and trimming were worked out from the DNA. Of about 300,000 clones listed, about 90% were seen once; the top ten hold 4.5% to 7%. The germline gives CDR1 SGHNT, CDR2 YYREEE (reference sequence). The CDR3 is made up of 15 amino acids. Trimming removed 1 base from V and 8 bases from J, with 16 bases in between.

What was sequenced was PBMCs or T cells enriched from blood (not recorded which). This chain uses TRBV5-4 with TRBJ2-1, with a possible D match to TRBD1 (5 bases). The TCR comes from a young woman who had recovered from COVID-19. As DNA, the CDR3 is TGTGCCAGCAGCTTGAATGGGGCCGCCATGGATGAGCAGTTCTTC. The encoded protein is CASSLNGAAMDEQFF.